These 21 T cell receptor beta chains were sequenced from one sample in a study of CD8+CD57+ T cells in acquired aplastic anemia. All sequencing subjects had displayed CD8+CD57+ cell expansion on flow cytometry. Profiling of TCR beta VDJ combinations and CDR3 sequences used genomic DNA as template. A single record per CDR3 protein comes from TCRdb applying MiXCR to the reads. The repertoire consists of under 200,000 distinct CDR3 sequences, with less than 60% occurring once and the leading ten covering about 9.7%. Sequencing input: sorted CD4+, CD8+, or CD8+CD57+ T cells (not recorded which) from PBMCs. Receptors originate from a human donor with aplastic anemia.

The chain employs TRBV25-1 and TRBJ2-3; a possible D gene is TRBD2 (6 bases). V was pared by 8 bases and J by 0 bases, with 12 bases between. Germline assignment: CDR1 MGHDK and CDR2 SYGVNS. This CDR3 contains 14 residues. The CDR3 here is CASSGLRSTDTQYF. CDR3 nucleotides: TGTGCCAGCTCGGGACTCCGAAGCACAGATACGCAGTATTTT.

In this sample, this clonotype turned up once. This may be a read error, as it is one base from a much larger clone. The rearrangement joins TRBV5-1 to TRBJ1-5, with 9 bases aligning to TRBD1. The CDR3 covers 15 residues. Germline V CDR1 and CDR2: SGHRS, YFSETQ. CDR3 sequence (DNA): TGCGCCAGCAGCTTGACCACAGGGGGCAATCAGCCCGAGCATTTT. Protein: CASSLTTGGNQPEHF. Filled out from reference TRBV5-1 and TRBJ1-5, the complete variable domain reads KAGVTQTPRYLIKTRGQQVTLSCSPISGHRSVSWYQQTPGQGLQFLFEYFSETQRNKGNFPGRFSGRQFSNSRSEMNVSTLELGDSALYLCASSLTTGGNQPEHFGDGTRLSIL.

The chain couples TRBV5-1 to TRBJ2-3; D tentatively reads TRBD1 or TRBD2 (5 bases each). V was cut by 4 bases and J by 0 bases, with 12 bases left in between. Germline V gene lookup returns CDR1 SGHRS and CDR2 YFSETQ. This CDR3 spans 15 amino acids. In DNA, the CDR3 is TGCGCCAGCAGCCTCTGGGGGTTCAGCACAGATACGCAGTATTTT. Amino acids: CASSLWGFSTDTQYF. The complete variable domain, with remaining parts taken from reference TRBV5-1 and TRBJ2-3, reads KAGVTQTPRYLIKTRGQQVTLSCSPISGHRSVSWYQQTPGQGLQFLFEYFSETQRNKGNFPGRFSGRQFSNSRSEMNVSTLELGDSALYLCASSLWGFSTDTQYFGPGTRLTVL.

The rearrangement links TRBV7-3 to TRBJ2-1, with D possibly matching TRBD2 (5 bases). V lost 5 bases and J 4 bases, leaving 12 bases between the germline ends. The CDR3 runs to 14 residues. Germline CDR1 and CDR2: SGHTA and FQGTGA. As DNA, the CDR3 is TGTGCCAGCAGCCCCACGAGGGAATACAATGAGCAGTTCTTC. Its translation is CASSPTREYNEQFF.

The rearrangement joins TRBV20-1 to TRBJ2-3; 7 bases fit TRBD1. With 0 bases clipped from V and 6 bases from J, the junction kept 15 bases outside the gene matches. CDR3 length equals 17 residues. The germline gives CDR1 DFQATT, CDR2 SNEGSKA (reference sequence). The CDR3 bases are TGCAGTGCTAGAGATCGTGAGGGGGCAGGGCTTCCCGATACGCAGTATTTT. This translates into CSARDREGAGLPDTQYF.

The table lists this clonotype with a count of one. CDR3 bases: TGTGCCAGCAGCGTAGGCGAAGCTAGCTCCTACGAGCAGTACTTC. As protein: CASSVGEASSYEQYF. The chain is built from TRBV9 and TRBJ2-7; D is uncertain. Germline CDR1 is SGDLS and CDR2 is YYNGEE. CDR3 size: 15 residues. V was pared by 0 bases and J by 0 bases, with 10 bases between.

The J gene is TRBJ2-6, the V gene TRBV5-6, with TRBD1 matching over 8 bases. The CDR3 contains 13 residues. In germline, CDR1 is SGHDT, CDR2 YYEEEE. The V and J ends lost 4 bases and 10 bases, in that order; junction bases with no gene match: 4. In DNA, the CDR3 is TGTGCCAGCAGCGTGACAGGGGTGAACGTCCTGACTTTC. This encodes CASSVTGVNVLTF.

The CDR3 sequence is CASSLGGTEYNEQFF. The DNA for the CDR3 is TGCGCCAGCAGCTTGGGAGGAACAGAATACAATGAGCAGTTCTTC. The chain has TRBV5-1 and TRBJ2-1; no clear D. Germline CDR1 and CDR2: SGHRS and YFSETQ. The V and J ends lost 0 bases and 4 bases respectively, with 11 bases between them. The CDR3 extends over 15 amino acids.

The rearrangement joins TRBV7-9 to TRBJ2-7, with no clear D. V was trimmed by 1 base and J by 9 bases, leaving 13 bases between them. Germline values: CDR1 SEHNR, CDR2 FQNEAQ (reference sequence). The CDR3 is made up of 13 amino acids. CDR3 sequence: CASSLGGSTGQYF. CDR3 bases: TGTGCCAGCAGCTTAGGTGGCAGCACGGGGCAGTACTTC.

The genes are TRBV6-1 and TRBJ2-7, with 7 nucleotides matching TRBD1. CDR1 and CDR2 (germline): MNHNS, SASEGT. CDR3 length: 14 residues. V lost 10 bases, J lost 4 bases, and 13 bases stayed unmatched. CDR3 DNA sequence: TGTGCCACTTTAGACAGGGCGGACGGGTACGAGCAGTACTTC. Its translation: CATLDRADGYEQYF.

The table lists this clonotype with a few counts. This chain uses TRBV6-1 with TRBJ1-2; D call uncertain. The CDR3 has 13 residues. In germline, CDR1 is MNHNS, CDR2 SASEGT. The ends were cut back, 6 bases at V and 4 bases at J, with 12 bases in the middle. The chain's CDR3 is CASSEWGSYGYTF. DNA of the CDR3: TGTGCCAGCAGCGAATGGGGTTCCTATGGCTACACCTTC.

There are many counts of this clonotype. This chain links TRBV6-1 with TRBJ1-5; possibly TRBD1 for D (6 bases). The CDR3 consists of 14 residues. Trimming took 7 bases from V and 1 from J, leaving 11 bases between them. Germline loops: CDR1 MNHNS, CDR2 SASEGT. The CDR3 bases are TGTGCCAGCAAAGTGGACAGAAGCAATCAGCCCCAGCATTTT. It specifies CASKVDRSNQPQHF.

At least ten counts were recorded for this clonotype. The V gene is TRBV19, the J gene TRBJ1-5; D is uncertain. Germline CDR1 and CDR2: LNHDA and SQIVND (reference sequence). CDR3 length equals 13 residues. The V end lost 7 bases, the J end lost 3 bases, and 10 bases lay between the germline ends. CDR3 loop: CASKQSNNQPQHF. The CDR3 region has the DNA TGTGCCAGTAAACAATCTAACAATCAGCCCCAGCATTTT.

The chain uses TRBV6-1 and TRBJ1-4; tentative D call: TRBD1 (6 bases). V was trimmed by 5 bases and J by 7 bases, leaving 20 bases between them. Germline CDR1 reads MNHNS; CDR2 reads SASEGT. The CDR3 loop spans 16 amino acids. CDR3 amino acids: CASSLLPWGAGEKLFF. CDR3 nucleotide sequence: TGTGCCAGCAGTTTACTTCCTTGGGGGGCGGGTGAAAAACTGTTTTTT.

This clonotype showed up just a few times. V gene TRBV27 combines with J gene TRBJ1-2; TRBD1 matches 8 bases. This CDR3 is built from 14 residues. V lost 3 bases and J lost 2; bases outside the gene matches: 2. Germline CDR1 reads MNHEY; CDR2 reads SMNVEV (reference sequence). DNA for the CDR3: TGTGCCAGCAGTTTGCAGGGGGCGAACTATGGCTACACCTTC. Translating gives CASSLQGANYGYTF.

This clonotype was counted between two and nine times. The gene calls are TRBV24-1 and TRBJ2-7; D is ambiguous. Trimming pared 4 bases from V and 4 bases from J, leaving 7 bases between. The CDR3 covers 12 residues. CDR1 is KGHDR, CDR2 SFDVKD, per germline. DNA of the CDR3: TGTGCCACCAGTGACTCCACGTACGAGCAGTACTTC. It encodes CATSDSTYEQYF.

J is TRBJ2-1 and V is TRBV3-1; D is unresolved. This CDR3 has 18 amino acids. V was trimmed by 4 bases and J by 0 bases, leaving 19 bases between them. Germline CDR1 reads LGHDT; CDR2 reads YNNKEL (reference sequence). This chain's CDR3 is CASSRTESSASSYNEQFF. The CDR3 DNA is TGTGCCAGCAGCCGGACCGAGAGCTCGGCGAGCTCCTACAATGAGCAGTTCTTC.

CDR3 nucleotides: TGTGCCAGCAGTCTTAGACAGTGGCAAGTTAATGAAAAACTGTTTTTT. It yields the protein CASSLRQWQVNEKLFF. V gene TRBV5-4 combines with J gene TRBJ1-4; a weak D match, TRBD1 (5 bases). V was shortened by 5 bases and J by 4 bases, with 18 bases between the two germline ends. Germline V gene data show CDR1 as SGHNT and CDR2 as YYREEE (reference sequence). The CDR3 is 16 amino acids. Supplemented by reference TRBV5-4 and TRBJ1-4, the full variable domain reads ETGVTQSPTHLIKTRGQQVTLRCSSQSGHNTVSWYQQALGQGPQFIFQYYREEENGRGNFPPRFSGLQFPNYSSELNVNALELDDSALYLCASSLRQWQVNEKLFFGSGTQLSVL.

CDR3 sequence reads: CASSVGQGAYEQYF. For the CDR3, the DNA is TGTGCCAGCAGCGTGGGACAGGGAGCATACGAGCAGTACTTC. The chain uses TRBV9 and TRBJ2-7, with 9 bases aligning to TRBD1. The ends lost 2 bases at V and 4 bases at J; junction bases unmatched: 4. Germline CDR1 and CDR2: SGDLS and YYNGEE. The CDR3 extends over 14 amino acids. Based on the CDR3 plus reference TRBV9 and TRBJ2-7, the full variable domain is DSGVTQTPKHLITATGQRVTLRCSPRSGDLSVYWYQQSLDQGLQFLIQYYNGEERAKGNILERFSAQQFPDLHSELNLSSLELGDSALYFCASSVGQGAYEQYFGPGTRLTVT.

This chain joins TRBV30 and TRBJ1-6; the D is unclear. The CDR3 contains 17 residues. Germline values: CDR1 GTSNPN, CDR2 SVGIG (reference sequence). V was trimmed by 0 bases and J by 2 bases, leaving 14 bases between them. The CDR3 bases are TGTGCCTGGAGTGTGATATCGGGAACCCCCTATAATTCACCCCTCCACTTT. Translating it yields CAWSVISGTPYNSPLHF. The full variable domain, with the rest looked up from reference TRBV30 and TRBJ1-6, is SQTIHQWPATLVQPVGSPLSLECTVEGTSNPNLYWYRQAAGRGLQLLFYSVGIGQISSEVPQNLSASRPQDRQFILSSKKLLLSDSGFYLCAWSVISGTPYNSPLHFGNGTRLTVT.

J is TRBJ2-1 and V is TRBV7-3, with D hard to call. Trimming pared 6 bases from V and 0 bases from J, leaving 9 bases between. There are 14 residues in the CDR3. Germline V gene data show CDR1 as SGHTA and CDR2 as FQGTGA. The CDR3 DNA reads TGTGCCAGCAGTCCAGCGAGCTCCTACAATGAGCAGTTCTTC. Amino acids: CASSPASSYNEQFF.